Following are 26 T cell receptor beta chains from one sample sequenced in a study of blood T cell repertoires in COVID-19. Clones were sequenced by immunoSEQ multiplex PCR, and TCRdb holds only the in-frame ones, with some missing. The data contain under 80,000 clones, approximately 86% of them singletons. The sequenced sample was peripheral blood. The receptors were sampled from a human donor in a cohort sampled during active COVID-19.

The J gene is TRBJ2-7, the V gene TRBV5-4; tentative D call: TRBD1 (7 bases). V was trimmed by 2 bases and J by 3 bases, leaving 9 bases between them. This CDR3 region has 13 residues. The germline gives CDR1 SGHNT, CDR2 YYREEE (reference sequence). This chain's CDR3 is CASSFQGGYEQYF. CDR3 coding DNA: TGTGCCAGCAGCTTCCAGGGGGGCTACGAGCAGTACTTC.

The table lists this clone with a count of one. DNA of the CDR3: TGCGCCAGCAGCCAAGAAGGGGCCGGTTCACCCCTCCACTTT. Protein: CASSQEGAGSPLHF. J is TRBJ1-6 and V is TRBV4-3, with TRBD1 as a possible D gene (5 bases). The CDR3 spans 14 residues. Germline V lookup: CDR1 LGHNA, CDR2 YSLEER. The V end lost 0 bases, the J end lost 9 bases, and 9 bases lay between the germline ends.

This clone has only one observation. The chain combines TRBV4-1 with TRBJ2-5, with 15 nucleotides matching TRBD2. Trimming at V came to 0 bases and at J to 4 bases, leaving 9 bases not matched to a gene. Germline V lookup: CDR1 MGHRA, CDR2 YSYEKL. The CDR3 contains 19 residues. The CDR3 DNA reads TGCGCCAGCAGCCAAGAAGCGCCGGGACTAGCGGGGGGCCGAGAGACCCAGTACTTC. It encodes CASSQEAPGLAGGRETQYF.

The V call is TRBV9, the J call TRBJ2-6, with a tentative D call TRBD1 (6 bases). Germline-derived CDR1 and CDR2 are SGDLS and YYNGEE. The ends were cut back, 4 bases at V and 1 base at J, with 9 bases in the middle. This CDR3 has 15 residues. The CDR3 region has the DNA TGTGCCAGCAGCCTGGGGACATCTGGGGCCAACGTCCTGACTTTC. Protein product: CASSLGTSGANVLTF.

This chain connects TRBV25-1 to TRBJ1-4; D might be TRBD1 (5 bases). V lost 3 bases and J lost 8, with 13 bases in between. Germline values: CDR1 MGHDK, CDR2 SYGVNS. The CDR3 loop spans 14 amino acids. The chain's CDR3 is CASSEAGRIEKLFF. In DNA, the CDR3 is TGTGCCAGCAGTGAGGCAGGGAGGATCGAAAAACTGTTTTTT.

Worth noting for this clone: Other DNA sequences of this sample code for an identical CDR3. The V gene is TRBV5-4, the J gene TRBJ1-6; D is ambiguous. CDR3 size: 15 residues. V lost 0 bases and J 5 bases, leaving 9 bases between the germline ends. Per the germline V gene, CDR1 is SGHNT and CDR2 is YYREEE (reference sequence). The CDR3 protein is CASSLGTGNNSPLHF. The CDR3 bases are TGTGCCAGCAGCTTGGGGACGGGGAATAATTCACCCCTCCACTTT. The entire variable domain, with the rest obtained from reference TRBV5-4 and TRBJ1-6, is as follows: ETGVTQSPTHLIKTRGQQVTLRCSSQSGHNTVSWYQQALGQGPQFIFQYYREEENGRGNFPPRFSGLQFPNYSSELNVNALELDDSALYLCASSLGTGNNSPLHFGNGTRLTVT.

The chain joins TRBV5-4 to TRBJ2-1, with 11 nucleotides matching TRBD2. The length of the CDR3 is 17 residues. Germline-derived CDR1 and CDR2 are SGHNT and YYREEE (reference sequence). Trimming at V came to 0 bases and at J to 2 bases, leaving 4 bases not matched to a gene. Here the CDR3 DNA reads TGTGCCAGCAGCTTGGAACTAGCGGGGGCACCCTACAATGAGCAGTTCTTC. Its protein product is CASSLELAGAPYNEQFF.

The rearrangement joins TRBV5-1 to TRBJ2-3, with TRBD1 matching 7 bases. J lost 3 bases, V lost 4 bases, and 11 bases had no gene match. This CDR3 region has 16 residues. The germline CDR1 and CDR2 sequences are SGHRS and YFSETQ. CDR3 nucleotide sequence: TGCGCCAGCAGCAAAAAGGACAGGTACCAAACAGATACGCAGTATTTT. Translated, it gives CASSKKDRYQTDTQYF. The full variable domain, rest sourced from reference TRBV5-1 and TRBJ2-3, is KAGVTQTPRYLIKTRGQQVTLSCSPISGHRSVSWYQQTPGQGLQFLFEYFSETQRNKGNFPGRFSGRQFSNSRSEMNVSTLELGDSALYLCASSKKDRYQTDTQYFGPGTRLTVL.

The rearrangement links TRBV5-5 to TRBJ2-7; 11 bases agree with TRBD1. Per the germline V gene, CDR1 is SGHKS and CDR2 is YYEKEE (reference sequence). The CDR3 spans 17 residues. CDR3 sequence: CATSRDRGSARSYEQYF. CDR3 nucleotide sequence: TGTGCAACCAGCCGGGACAGGGGGTCGGCTAGATCCTACGAGCAGTACTTC.

The chain recombines TRBV4-1 with TRBJ1-1, with D uncertain. V was cut by 4 bases and J by 4 bases, with 10 bases left in between. Germline loops: CDR1 MGHRA, CDR2 YSYEKL. The CDR3 totals 13 residues. CDR3 sequence reads: CASSPGYGTEAFF. The CDR3 coding sequence is TGCGCCAGCAGCCCCGGGTACGGCACTGAAGCTTTCTTT.

The chain combines TRBV4-3 with TRBJ2-5; D might be TRBD2 (6 bases). The CDR3 is made up of 16 amino acids. Germline assignment: CDR1 LGHNA and CDR2 YSLEER. V dropped 0 bases and J dropped 3 bases, with 14 bases sitting between them. Here the CDR3 reads CASSQELVRGKETQYF. CDR3 in DNA: TGCGCCAGCAGCCAAGAGCTGGTTCGGGGGAAAGAGACCCAGTACTTC.

In DNA form, the CDR3 reads TGTGCCAGCAGCCAGGGACAGGGCACCTACACTGAAGCTTTCTTT. It translates to CASSQGQGTYTEAFF. V and J are TRBV3-1 (or the pseudogene TRBV3-2) and TRBJ1-1, with TRBD1 matching 9 bases. Germline V lookup: CDR1 LGHDT, CDR2 YNNKEL (reference sequence). CDR3 length: 15 amino acids. The V gene end was trimmed by 3 bases and the J gene end by 3 bases; junction bases not matched to a gene: 5.

The rearrangement links TRBV6-5 to TRBJ1-6; 8 bases fit TRBD1. The CDR3 has 13 residues. Germline lookup yields CDR1 MNHEY and CDR2 SVGAGI. V lost 6 bases to trimming and J lost 12 bases; unmatched junction nucleotides: 7. CDR3 DNA: TGTGCCAGCAGCGACAGGGGCTCCCTACCCCTCCACTTT. Translation: CASSDRGSLPLHF.

This sequence joins TRBV6-1 and TRBJ1-1; D uncertain. Trimming shortened V by 2 bases and J by 0 bases, and 10 bases separated the two germline ends. The CDR3 has 15 amino acids. Per the germline V gene, CDR1 is MNHNS and CDR2 is SASEGT. This CDR3 reads CASSEQASMNTEAFF. In nucleotides, the CDR3 is TGTGCCAGCAGTGAACAGGCCTCCATGAACACTGAAGCTTTCTTT.

This chain joins TRBV30 and TRBJ1-4, with TRBD1 matching 7 bases. V trimming: 7 bases; J trimming: 4 bases; junction bases outside the gene matches: 3. This CDR3 has 12 amino acids. Germline loops: CDR1 GTSNPN, CDR2 SVGIG (reference sequence). CDR3 in DNA: TGTGCCTTCAGGGGGATTAATGAAAAACTGTTTTTT. Its protein is CAFRGINEKLFF.

This chain uses TRBV11-2 with TRBJ2-5; a weak D match, TRBD1 (6 bases). Germline V gene data show CDR1 as SGHAT and CDR2 as FQNNGV. The CDR3 contains 14 residues. V was shortened by 4 bases and J by 1 base, with 10 bases between the two germline ends. This chain's CDR3 is CASSSGQPQETQYF. The CDR3 DNA reads as TGTGCCAGCAGCTCTGGACAGCCCCAAGAGACCCAGTACTTC. Combining the CDR3 with reference TRBV11-2 and TRBJ2-5 gives the whole variable domain EAGVAQSPRYKIIEKRQSVAFWCNPISGHATLYWYQQILGQGPKLLIQFQNNGVVDDSQLPKDRFSAERLKGVDSTLKIQPAKLEDSAVYLCASSSGQPQETQYFGPGTRLLVL.

This chain joins TRBV7-6 and TRBJ2-7; D is perhaps TRBD1 (6 bases). CDR1 is SGHVS and CDR2 is FNYEAQ in the germline V gene. The germline V and J ends were trimmed by 0 bases and 2 bases, with 11 bases remaining between them. The CDR3 runs 15 residues. CDR3 nucleotides: TGTGCCAGCAGCTTAGCGACAGGCTATACCTACGAGCAGTACTTC. This gives the protein CASSLATGYTYEQYF. Full variable domain (outside the CDR3, taken from reference TRBV7-6 and TRBJ2-7): GAGVSQSPRYKVTKRGQDVALRCDPISGHVSLYWYRQALGQGPEFLTYFNYEAQQDKSGLPNDRFSAERPEGSISTLTIQRTEQRDSAMYRCASSLATGYTYEQYFGPGTRLTVT.

Details on this clone: In the same sample, other DNA sequences code for this CDR3. This chain links TRBV19 with TRBJ1-1; D not certain. Trimming stripped 4 bases from V and 3 bases from J, with 9 bases between. CDR1 is LNHDA and CDR2 is SQIVND in the germline V gene (reference sequence). This CDR3 region has 13 residues. The CDR3 loop is CASSTIRDTEAFF. The DNA of the CDR3 is TGTGCCAGTAGTACCATCCGGGACACTGAAGCTTTCTTT.

In its sample, this clone was seen once. The chain uses TRBV7-2 and TRBJ1-2, with a tentative D call TRBD1 (5 bases). The CDR3 runs 14 residues. CDR1 SGHTA and CDR2 FQGNSA come from the germline V gene. The V end lost 5 bases, the J end lost 8 bases, and 18 bases lay between the germline ends. The CDR3: CASSPLGGIQGYTF. The CDR3 DNA follows: TGTGCCAGCAGCCCCCTGGGGGGAATTCAAGGCTACACCTTC.

This clone was recorded once. The chain links TRBV9 to TRBJ1-2; D might be TRBD1 (5 bases). The CDR3 length is 11 residues. Germline values: CDR1 SGDLS, CDR2 YYNGEE. The V and J ends lost 7 bases and 6 bases respectively, with 10 bases between them. CDR3 DNA: TGTGCCAGCGCGGGGGTGGATGGCTACACCTTC. Protein: CASAGVDGYTF.

The genes are TRBV6-5 and TRBJ2-3; 8 nucleotides line up with TRBD1. Germline CDR1 and CDR2: MNHEY and SVGAGI. CDR3 length: 16 residues. Germline trimming cut 4 bases from V and 4 bases from J; bases unmatched to any gene: 10. In DNA, the CDR3 is TGTGCCAGCAGTTTTGGACAGGGAGGTAGCGCAGATACGCAGTATTTT. Translation gives CASSFGQGGSADTQYF.

The CDR3 DNA follows: TGCGCCAGCAGCTTGAACGGGGGGGCGGGCACCGGGGAGCTGTTTTTT. This gives the protein CASSLNGGAGTGELFF. The chain employs TRBV5-1 and TRBJ2-2; 8 nucleotides line up with TRBD2. Germline assignment: CDR1 SGHRS and CDR2 YFSETQ. CDR3 size: 16 residues. V lost 1 base, J lost 4 bases, and 6 bases stayed unmatched.

The rearrangement links TRBV12-3 or TRBV12-4 to TRBJ1-1; 9 bases fit TRBD1. CDR3 size: 12 residues. The DNA of the CDR3 is TGTGCTATGGCGGGACAGGGCACTGAAGCTTTCTTT. This sequence encodes CAMAGQGTEAFF.

The rearrangement joins TRBV13 to TRBJ1-4; D perhaps matches TRBD1 (5 bases). V was shortened by 5 bases and J by 4 bases, with 11 bases between the two germline ends. This CDR3 has 14 amino acids. CDR1 and CDR2 from the germline V gene are PRHDT and FYEKMQ (reference sequence). The CDR3 nucleotides read TGTGCCAGCAGCCTAGACAGACGTAATGAAAAACTGTTTTTT. Protein product: CASSLDRRNEKLFF.

The chain couples TRBV7-2 to TRBJ2-2, with 12 bases aligning to TRBD1. V shed 5 bases and J 7 bases; nucleotides not matched to a gene: 5. This CDR3 is 15 amino acids long. From germline, CDR1 is SGHTA and CDR2 FQGNSA. CDR3 sequence reads: CASSGTGGRVGELFF. CDR3 DNA: TGTGCCAGCAGCGGGACAGGGGGCAGAGTCGGGGAGCTGTTTTTT.

The rearrangement joins TRBV6-4 to TRBJ2-1; the D gene is possibly TRBD2 (6 bases). The CDR3 sequence is 15 residues long. Trimming took off 4 bases at V and 1 base at J, with 11 bases between the two ends. Germline loops: CDR1 MRHNA, CDR2 SNTAGT. CDR3 nucleotide sequence: TGTGCCAGCAGTGGCGGCGGGGAGTCCTACAATGAGCAGTTCTTC. Protein product: CASSGGGESYNEQFF.